Listed below are T cell receptor beta chains from one sample, sequenced in a study of OX40 agonist ivuxolimab in advanced cancers. Repertoires were generated with immunoSEQ multiplex PCR, while TCRdb's copy carries only in-frame clones and drops some. In the table there are approximately 35,000 clones, around 79% of which are singletons. This specimen was CD4+ or CD8+ T cells sorted from blood, taken in a trial of the OX40 agonist ivuxolimab. The receptors were gathered from an adult with an advanced solid tumor such as melanoma, head and neck, liver or kidney cancer. Both conserved end residues are trimmed from each CDR3. The order of the fields is V gene, J gene, CDR3 protein.

>TRBV11-2|TRBJ2-7
ASSNNSYEQY
>TRBV6-6|TRBJ1-2
ASSYPGGDYGYT
>TRBV5-4|TRBJ2-5
ASSLGLGVGTQY
>TRBV27|TRBJ2-7
ASSRGLQGNYEQY
>TRBV11-2|TRBJ2-5
ASSSSVGYQETQY
>TRBV9|TRBJ1-3
ASSVSGQGNTIY
>TRBV7-2|TRBJ2-1
ASRPPGTVYNEQF
>TRBV30|TRBJ1-2
ACSQARGYT
>TRBV6-1|TRBJ1-5
ASGGTGYHQPQH
>TRBV4-1|TRBJ1-2
ASSITGLVGGYT
>TRBV4-1|TRBJ2-1
ASSQEGGRPYNEQF
>TRBV5-1|TRBJ2-5
ASSLGRTQETQY
>TRBV9|TRBJ2-5
ASSVSGGGETQY
>TRBV5-1|TRBJ2-2
ASSLYSGELF
>TRBV7-2|TRBJ1-1
ASSFSREDGAF
>TRBV7-2|TRBJ2-4
ASSSPLSGGRAKNIQY
>TRBV11-2|TRBJ2-7
ASSLNLIGSPY
>TRBV11-2|TRBJ1-1
ASSLVTGGAF
>TRBV9|TRBJ1-4
ASSVGQFNEKLF
>TRBV13|TRBJ1-1
ASVHRRSGTFTEAF
>TRBV27|TRBJ1-1
ASSLLPGRGTEAF
>TRBV19|TRBJ2-3
ASSIGSRGGLDTQY
>TRBV9|TRBJ1-1
ASTPRGPNTEAF
>TRBV14|TRBJ2-7
ASSQVDRVHEQY
>TRBV6-5|TRBJ1-2
ASTPGNYGYT
>TRBV4-1|TRBJ2-6
ASSQGEGAGANVLT
>TRBV30|TRBJ1-3
AWRLEGYFSGNTIY
>TRBV7-9|TRBJ1-2
ASALTRGDYGYT
>TRBV23-1|TRBJ1-2
ASSQSDRGLGYT
>TRBV10-1|TRBJ2-7
ASGTGNDEQY
>TRBV9|TRBJ1-4
ASSPRQGTNEKLF
>TRBV5-5|TRBJ1-2
ASNGWTAANYGYT
>TRBV27|TRBJ2-1
ASPTPDGGGVRNEQF
>TRBV18|TRBJ1-5
ASSPERTGVMGPQH
>TRBV10-3|TRBJ2-7
AISTSYEQY
>TRBV2|TRBJ2-2
ASSLRNTGELF
>TRBV27|TRBJ2-7
ASSPLSGRRGEQY
>TRBV5-6|TRBJ2-3
ASSLTGPDTQY
>TRBV18|TRBJ2-2
ASSPVSGNTGELF
>TRBV2|TRBJ2-4
ASTRAGGAGNIQY
>TRBV6-5|TRBJ2-7
ASSYGGTVYEQY
>TRBV19|TRBJ2-5
AGTEDRGVKETQY
>TRBV4-2|TRBJ1-3
ASSQGGGGSSGNTIY
>TRBV12-1|TRBJ1-1
ASSFQGVNTEAF
>TRBV2|TRBJ1-4
ASSEAEISNEKLF
>TRBV19|TRBJ1-2
ASREGVTNYGYT
>TRBV4-1|TRBJ2-3
ASSQVQDTQY
>TRBV4-1|TRBJ2-7
ASSPGYEQY
>TRBV6-1|TRBJ2-5
ASSVDIERFGGETQY
>TRBV11-2|TRBJ1-1
ASSFGTGKAF
>TRBV29-1|TRBJ1-1
SVDRTNTEAF
>TRBV5-4|TRBJ2-5
ASSSTGTEETQY
>TRBV19|TRBJ1-5
ASTQQDSLNQPQH
>TRBV29-1|TRBJ2-7
SVDGLGGGTYEQY